This section outlines one T cell receptor (beta chain) sequence together with its context. Its target is unknown. TCRdb re-called the 5' RACE reads and shows each CDR3 protein once, DNA omitted. The sample's table shows approximately 550,000 distinct CDR3 sequences. The data derive from a study of T cells expressing NK-cell markers. About the study: The sequencing cohort of eight donors included seven HCMV-seropositive individuals and one seronegative individual. Study-level findings and limits: NKG2C+ dominant clonotypes from roughly 6 donors made up roughly 1.0-7.0% of CD8+ T cells.

CDR3 length equals 19 residues. CDR1 is SGHAT, CDR2 FQDESV, per germline (reference sequence). Source material: blood T cells: a sorted CD56 or NKG2C T cell subset, CD4+ or CD8+ T cells, or bulk PBMC T cells (not recorded which). The chain employs TRBV11-1 and TRBJ2-2; lacking DNA, the TRBD2 call made by TCRdb goes unchecked. The clonotype comes from a young man in good health. The CDR3 protein is CASSSWTSGRGANTGELFF.